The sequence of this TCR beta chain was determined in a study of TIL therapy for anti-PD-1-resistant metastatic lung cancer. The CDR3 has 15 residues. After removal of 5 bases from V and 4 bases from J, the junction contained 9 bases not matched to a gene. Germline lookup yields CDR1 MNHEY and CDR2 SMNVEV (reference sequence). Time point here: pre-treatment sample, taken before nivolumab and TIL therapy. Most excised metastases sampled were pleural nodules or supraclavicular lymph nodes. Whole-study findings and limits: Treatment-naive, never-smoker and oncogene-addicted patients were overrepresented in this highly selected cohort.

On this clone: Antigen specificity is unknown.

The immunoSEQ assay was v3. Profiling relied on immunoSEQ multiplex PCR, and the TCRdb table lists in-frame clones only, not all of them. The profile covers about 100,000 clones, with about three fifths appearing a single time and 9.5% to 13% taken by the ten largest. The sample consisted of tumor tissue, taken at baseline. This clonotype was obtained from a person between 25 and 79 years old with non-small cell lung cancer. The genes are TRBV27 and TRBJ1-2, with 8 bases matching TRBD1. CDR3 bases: TGTGCCAGCAGTACGCGGACAGGGTTAATCTATGGCTACACCTTC. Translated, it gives CASSTRTGLIYGYTF.